This passage covers 12 T cell receptor beta chains from one sample sequenced in a study of T cells after yellow fever vaccination. TCRdb reprocessed the 5' RACE reads with MiXCR, giving one entry per CDR3 protein. Altogether more than 200,000 distinct CDR3 sequences are present, approximately 3.5% being singletons, with the ten largest covering around 19%. Sequencing was performed on PBMCs, taken 15 days after the yellow fever booster vaccination. The origin of the receptors is a young man who received the YFV17D yellow fever vaccine.

This clonotype has at least ten counts. V usage is TRBV12-3 or TRBV12-4 and J usage is TRBJ1-2; possible D gene TRBD1, 6 bases. The CDR3 runs 13 residues. The V end lost 6 bases, the J end lost 5 bases, and 13 bases lay between the germline ends. CDR3 sequence (DNA): TGTGCCAGCAGCCCGACAGGCCAGTATGGCTACACCTTC. It specifies CASSPTGQYGYTF.

Regarding this clonotype: A read error may be the cause here, since a much bigger clone is one base away. This sequence joins TRBV11-3 and TRBJ2-7; 7 nucleotides align to TRBD2. Trimming removed 11 bases from V and 0 bases from J; junction bases left unmatched: 13. The CDR3 spans 15 residues. The germline V gene has CDR1 SGHNT and CDR2 YENEEA. The CDR3 DNA sequence: TGTGCCTGCCCCACGGGGGGTCCCTTCTCCTACGAGCAGTACGTC. Its protein product is CACPTGGPFSYEQYV.

This clonotype was recorded many times. This chain uses TRBV12-3 or TRBV12-4 with TRBJ1-1; a possible D gene is TRBD1 (5 bases). The germline V and J ends were trimmed by 6 bases and 1 base, with 9 bases remaining between them. The CDR3 runs to 13 residues. The CDR3 spells CASRGRENTEAFF. CDR3 coding DNA: TGTGCCAGCAGGGGACGGGAGAACACTGAAGCTTTCTTT.

This clonotype has more than one count but fewer than ten. This CDR3 is CASSLDVGGNEQFF. The CDR3 region has the DNA TGTGCCAGCAGCCTCGACGTAGGGGGTAATGAGCAGTTCTTC. V usage is TRBV7-8 and J usage is TRBJ2-1; TRBD1 might be the D (6 bases). This CDR3 comprises 14 residues. V was trimmed by 5 bases and J by 7 bases, leaving 15 bases between them. CDR1 is SGHVS and CDR2 is FQNEAQ in the germline V gene.

This clonotype appeared many times. As DNA, the CDR3 is TGTGCCAGCAGGCGACAGGGAGCTTTCAATGGCTACACCTTC. It specifies CASRRQGAFNGYTF. This chain joins TRBV6-1 and TRBJ1-2; 7 positions match TRBD1. Germline CDR1 is MNHNS and CDR2 is SASEGT. The CDR3 loop spans 14 amino acids. V lost 6 bases, J lost 6 bases, and 10 bases stayed unmatched.

Concerning this clonotype itself: One base away lies a much larger clone, so this may be a sequencing read error. The CDR3 end shows no conserved phenylalanine or tryptophan, and so a read error is likely. This chain links TRBV5-1 with TRBJ1-3; D uncertain. Germline V gene lookup returns CDR1 SGHRS and CDR2 YFSETQ. V lost 0 bases, J lost 4 bases, and 14 bases lay in between. CDR3 length equals 16 residues. The CDR3 DNA is TGCGCCAGCAGCTTGGACCCCCCAGATGCAGGAAACACCATATATTAT. Its protein is CASSLDPPDAGNTIYY.

Ten or more counts support this clonotype. The chain carries TRBV5-5 and TRBJ1-5; the D gene is possibly TRBD1 (6 bases). The CDR3 spans 14 residues. Germline values: CDR1 SGHKS, CDR2 YYEKEE (reference sequence). V lost 7 bases to trimming and J lost 0 bases, with 11 bases between them. The CDR3 DNA reads TGTGCCAGCGACGGGGGCCTTAGCAATCAGCCCCAGCATTTT. Amino acid sequence: CASDGGLSNQPQHF.

This clonotype was seen many times. This chain uses TRBV3-1 with TRBJ2-2; TRBD1 aligns across 8 bases. The CDR3 runs 16 residues. Unmatched junction bases numbered 8, after V lost 2 bases and J lost 6 bases. CDR1 is LGHDT, CDR2 YNNKEL, per germline (reference sequence). The CDR3 coding sequence is TGTGCCAGCAGCCAATTAACAGGGGGGTTCGCCGGGGAGCTGTTTTTT. It yields the protein CASSQLTGGFAGELFF.

As for this clonotype: The junction shows a germline mismatch at one end, possibly a read error. This sequence joins TRBV4-1 and TRBJ2-6, with 7 nucleotides matching TRBD2. The CDR3 runs to 16 residues. CDR1 is MGHRA and CDR2 is YSYEKL in the germline V gene. In nucleotides, the CDR3 is TGCGCCAGCAGCCAAGACGGGGGGTACGGGGCCAACGTCCTGGCTTTC. Protein sequence: CASSQDGGYGANVLAF.

This clonotype has at least ten counts. The chain uses TRBV7-9 and TRBJ1-3; D not resolved. Germline V gene lookup returns CDR1 SEHNR and CDR2 FQNEAQ (reference sequence). This CDR3 comprises 15 residues. Trimming pared 2 bases from V and 2 bases from J, leaving 10 bases between. CDR3 bases: TGTGCCAGCAGCTTACCAGTTTCCGCTGGAAACACCATATATTTT. Its translation is CASSLPVSAGNTIYF.

This clonotype was counted ten times or more. This chain connects TRBV12-3 or TRBV12-4 to TRBJ2-1; D assignment may be TRBD1 or TRBD2 (5 bases each). Trimming removed 7 bases at V and 8 bases at J, with 18 bases between. There are 14 residues in the CDR3. The CDR3 DNA sequence: TGTGCCAGCAATCCAAGGCGAGGGGTCGATGAGCAGTTCTTC. Translating gives CASNPRRGVDEQFF.

This clonotype was found many times. CDR3 nucleotide sequence: TGCAGTGCTAGAGCCCCCCCCAGCGGGGGGGCCTCTGGAGGCAATGAGCAGTTCTTC. The encoded protein is CSARAPPSGGASGGNEQFF. The chain links TRBV20-1 to TRBJ2-1, with 10 bases lining up with TRBD2. V was clipped by 1 base and J by 6 bases; unmatched bases: 18. The CDR3 contains 19 residues. Germline loops: CDR1 DFQATT, CDR2 SNEGSKA (reference sequence).